This T cell receptor beta chain was recorded in a study of T cell changes during pregnancy in multiple sclerosis. The data were produced by immunoSEQ multiplex PCR, yet TCRdb's version contains in-frame clones alone and is incomplete. The sample shows fewer than 50,000 clones, about 90% of them seen only once. Trimming took off 0 bases at V and 5 bases at J, with 22 bases between the two ends. The CDR3 consists of 18 residues. Germline V gene data show CDR1 as LGHNA and CDR2 as YSLEER. Sequencing was performed on CD8+ T cells from peripheral blood mononuclear cells, taken in the first trimester of pregnancy. This clonotype originated in a female donor with multiple sclerosis, enrolled in a pregnancy study. V usage is TRBV4-3 and J usage is TRBJ1-2, with D perhaps matching TRBD1 (5 bases). CDR3 residues: CASSQDLSAGLGAYGYTF. In DNA, the CDR3 is TGCGCCAGCAGCCAAGATCTCAGTGCAGGCCTAGGGGCATATGGCTACACCTTC.